These T cell receptor beta chains were read from a single sample in a study of human T cells and chemical hapten exposure. MiXCR was run by TCRdb on the RACE reads, yielding one entry per CDR3 protein. The table shows 95,000 or so distinct CDR3 sequences, with approximately 10% occurring only once. Specimen: whole blood, collected in connection with sensitization to the hapten diphenylcyclopropenone (DPC). The source of these receptors is a man aged 35-49 years with alopecia areata. Some clones in this sample may be carry-over from other donors' samples. CDR3s include the opening cysteine and the closing phenylalanine or tryptophan. Fields, in order: J gene, V gene, D gene, clone size, CDR3 DNA, CDR3 protein. A D gene is named only where the DNA matches it firmly. Some rows have no size entry. The others give once, few or many, or a class for an expanded clone.

>TRBJ1-1|TRBV5-6|NA|medium-sized
TGTGCCAGCAGCTTTGCAGGGTTCGACACTGAAGCTTTCTTT
CASSFAGFDTEAFF
>TRBJ2-3|TRBV14|TRBD2|few
TGTGCCAGCAGCCAAACCTCTGGACGGTTGACTAGCGGGAAAGACCCAGATACGCAGTATTTT
CASSQTSGRLTSGKDPDTQYF
>TRBJ2-3|TRBV19|NA|many
TGTGCCAGTAGTACACTTTTGGGGGCCGCAGATACGCAGTATTTT
CASSTLLGAADTQYF
>TRBJ1-6|TRBV28|NA|NA
TGTGCCAGTAGAGCGCAGACTAATTCACCCCTCCACTTT
CASRAQTNSPLHF
>TRBJ1-1|TRBV6-2/TRBV6-3|TRBD1|NA
TGTGCCAGCAGCCAACAGGGGCCTGGAGCTTTCTTT
CASSQQGPGAFF
>TRBJ2-1|TRBV6-1|NA|NA
TGTGCCGGGGGGGCGACTCCGAATGAGCAGTTCTTC
CAGGATPNEQFF
>TRBJ2-3|TRBV11-1|NA|medium-sized
TGTGCCAGCAGCTTCGACAGTAGCACAGATACGCAGTATTTT
CASSFDSSTDTQYF
>TRBJ2-6|TRBV19|NA|few
TGTGCCAGTAGCCGTGGGGAGACGGATGAGGGCGTCCTGACTTTC
CASSRGETDEGVLTF
>TRBJ2-7|TRBV2|NA|many
TGTGCCAGCAGTGAACGGTCGGGGTCTCGAGAGCAGTACTTC
CASSERSGSREQYF
>TRBJ2-5|TRBV6-5|NA|few
TGTGCCAGCAGTTACTCCGAGCCGGGTCTGGGCCAAGAGACCCAGTACTTC
CASSYSEPGLGQETQYF
>TRBJ2-3|TRBV7-8|NA|NA
TGTGCCAGCAGCTCCCGGGACCGGTACACAGATACGCAGTATTTT
CASSSRDRYTDTQYF
>TRBJ2-3|TRBV24-1|TRBD1|NA
TGTGCCACCAGTGTCAATGACAGGGGAAGCACAGATACGCAGTATTTT
CATSVNDRGSTDTQYF
>TRBJ1-2|TRBV5-1|NA|few
TGCGCCAGCAGCTTGGTTCAGGGCGACTATGGCTACACCTTC
CASSLVQGDYGYTF
>TRBJ2-2|TRBV5-6|TRBD2|NA
TGTGCCAGCAGCCACCGGGCGGGAGGTAACACCGGGGAGCTGTTTTTT
CASSHRAGGNTGELFF
>TRBJ2-1|TRBV2|TRBD2|NA
TGTGCCAGCAGTGAAAAGGTAGCGGGAGTGTATGAGCAGTTCTTC
CASSEKVAGVYEQFF
>TRBJ2-3|TRBV3-1|NA|few
TGTGCCAGCAGCCAAGATCCGGCGGGAAGGTTTTCCTACACAGATACGCAGTATTTT
CASSQDPAGRFSYTDTQYF
>TRBJ1-4|TRBV7-9|NA|few
TGTGCCAGCAGCGATTACAGGGCCCCAACTAATGAAAAACTGTTTTTT
CASSDYRAPTNEKLFF
>TRBJ1-5|TRBV2|NA|NA
TGTGCCAGCAGCACGACAGCTAGCAATCAGCCCCAGCATTTT
CASSTTASNQPQHF
>TRBJ2-3|TRBV7-2|TRBD2|NA
TGTGCCAGCAGCGTGGGACTAGCGGGAGGGGCGCAGTATTTT
CASSVGLAGGAQYF
>TRBJ2-7|TRBV7-2|TRBD1|NA
TGTGCCAGCAGCTTAGAGGTTAGGGACAGGGGCTCCTACGAGCAGTACTTC
CASSLEVRDRGSYEQYF
>TRBJ2-3|TRBV24-1|NA|NA
TGTGCCACCAGTGAGGAGGACCATCGCGGAACGGATTTT
CATSEEDHRGTDF
>TRBJ1-5|TRBV2|NA|few
TGTGCCAGCAGTGAAGCGCTCCCAGGGGCCCAGCCCCAGCATTTT
CASSEALPGAQPQHF
>TRBJ2-1|TRBV24-1|TRBD2|NA
TGTGCCACCAGTGAACGTAGCGGGAGGGCTAACAATGAGCAGTTCTTC
CATSERSGRANNEQFF
>TRBJ2-1|TRBV24-1|TRBD2|NA
TGTGCCACCAGTGTCCCGACTAGCGTTGGTGAGCAGTTCTTC
CATSVPTSVGEQFF
>TRBJ2-7|TRBV27|TRBD1|few
TGTGCCAGCAGACCGGGACAGACTACCTACGAGCAGTACTTC
CASRPGQTTYEQYF
>TRBJ1-4|TRBV18|TRBD1|NA
TGTGCCAGCTCACCCTCGACAGGGGGTAATGAAAAACTGTTTTTT
CASSPSTGGNEKLFF
>TRBJ1-5|TRBV7-3|TRBD1|many
TGTGCCAGCAGCCAGGACAGGGATCAGCCCCAGCATTTT
CASSQDRDQPQHF
>TRBJ1-4|TRBV2|NA|few
TGTGCCGCATGGGCCGAGGGATTTGAAAAACTGTTTTTT
CAAWAEGFEKLFF
>TRBJ1-3|TRBV9|NA|few
TGTGCCACCACACAGGGATCTGGAAACACCATATATTTT
CATTQGSGNTIYF
>TRBJ2-3|TRBV27|TRBD2|few
TGTGCCAGCAGTTTAGGGGCTAGCGGGAGTTTCAGCACAGATACGCAGTATTTT
CASSLGASGSFSTDTQYF
>TRBJ2-7|TRBV5-1|TRBD1|NA
TGCGCCAGCAGCCTAACCGGGACAGGTACCGGGGAGCAGTACTTC
CASSLTGTGTGEQYF
>TRBJ1-1|TRBV6-6|NA|many
TGTGCCAGCAGTTACTCCCGGAACACTGAAGCTTTCTTT
CASSYSRNTEAFF
>TRBJ2-1|TRBV7-2|TRBD2|NA
TGTGCCAGCAGCTCCAGAGTTGGTAGCGGGAGACTATCTGGCGACAATGAGCAGTTCTTC
CASSSRVGSGRLSGDNEQFF
>TRBJ2-3|TRBV28|TRBD1|NA
TGTGCCAGCAGTTTCTTCCTACAGGGGGCTTTCGGCACAGATACGCAGTATTTT
CASSFFLQGAFGTDTQYF
>TRBJ1-4|TRBV28|NA|NA
TGTGCCAGCAGTTTTTTCCGGAAGAATGAAAAACTGTTTTTT
CASSFFRKNEKLFF
>TRBJ1-2|TRBV10-3|NA|many
TGTGCCACCAAGCCGGACGCTAACTATGGCTACACCTTC
CATKPDANYGYTF
>TRBJ2-7|TRBV5-1|NA|NA
TGCGCCAGCAGCAGGACCGGAGTTGGGCAGTACTTC
CASSRTGVGQYF
>TRBJ2-3|TRBV29-1|TRBD2|few
TGCAGCGTCCCACCCGCGCGTGCGGGAGGCACAGATACGCAGTATTTT
CSVPPARAGGTDTQYF
>TRBJ2-1|TRBV11-2|NA|NA
TGTGCCAGCAGCTTAGCCTGGGCACGGGCGGAGCAGTTCTTC
CASSLAWARAEQFF
>TRBJ1-4|TRBV7-2|NA|NA
TGTGCCAGCAGGACGGATACTTGGAATGAAAAACTGTTTTTT
CASRTDTWNEKLFF
>TRBJ2-2|TRBV6-1|NA|many
TGTGCCAGCAGTGTTTCGGTGGAGGGCACCGGGGAGCTGTTTTTT
CASSVSVEGTGELFF
>TRBJ2-4|TRBV2|NA|NA
TGTGCCAGCAGCCTGACACGGCGACCCAAAAACATTCAGTACTTC
CASSLTRRPKNIQYF
>TRBJ2-3|TRBV7-9|NA|many
TGTGCCACCCCGCGAGGGGATACGCAGTATTTT
CATPRGDTQYF
>TRBJ2-2|TRBV20-1|NA|few
TGCAGTGCTAGAGGAGGAAGAGATCGGAACACCGGGGAGCTGTTTTTT
CSARGGRDRNTGELFF
>TRBJ2-5|TRBV7-9|NA|many
TGTGCCAGCAGCCTAAGTAGTATCGAGACCCAGTACTTC
CASSLSSIETQYF
>TRBJ1-2|TRBV5-1|NA|many
TGCGCCAGCAGCCATACCCTGGATGGCTACACCTTC
CASSHTLDGYTF
>TRBJ2-3|TRBV7-9|NA|NA
TGTGCCAGCAGGCCCAGACCCAGCAGACCATTCACAGATACGCAGTATTTT
CASRPRPSRPFTDTQYF
>TRBJ1-4|TRBV7-2|NA|few
TGTGCCAGCAGCTTAGTGAGGCGAACTAATGAAAAACTGTTTTTT
CASSLVRRTNEKLFF
>TRBJ2-7|TRBV5-4|TRBD1|NA
TGTGCCAGCAGCCAGGGACAGGCCTACGAGCAGTACTTC
CASSQGQAYEQYF
>TRBJ1-2|TRBV19|TRBD1|few
TGTGCCAGTACGTATTGGGACAGGGTCCTTCGTAACTATGGCTACACCTTC
CASTYWDRVLRNYGYTF
>TRBJ1-1|TRBV25-1|NA|many
TGTGCCACCACCCCAGGGTGGGGCACTGAAGCTTTCTTT
CATTPGWGTEAFF
>TRBJ1-1|TRBV27|NA|many
TGTGCCAGCAGTTTATCTGGTAGTTATGAAGCTTTCTTT
CASSLSGSYEAFF
>TRBJ2-1|TRBV7-3|NA|NA
TGTGCCAGCAGCTTAGCGGGGGCGAGAGACAATGAGCAGTTCTTC
CASSLAGARDNEQFF
>TRBJ2-1|TRBV5-4|NA|few
TGTGCCAGCAGCCGGCCGGGCGGCAATGAGCAGTTCTTC
CASSRPGGNEQFF